This is a list of T cell receptor beta chains from one sample in a study of T cells in localized non-small cell lung cancer. The repertoire was sequenced with immunoSEQ multiplex PCR; TCRdb's copy has only in-frame clones and lacks some. The sample lists 15,000 to 20,000 clones, 75% to 85% occurring once. The sequencing used peripheral blood, collected before any cancer treatment. The source is a man aged 40 to 75 with stage I lung adenocarcinoma. CDR3s include the opening cysteine and the closing phenylalanine or tryptophan. D genes are given only for firm matches. Clone size is given for some rows only: seen once, a few or many times, or a class if the clone is expanded.

NA	TRBV7-9	NA	TRBJ2-5	CASSALEGRIETQYF	TGTGCCAGCAGCGCTCTCGAGGGAAGGATCGAGACCCAGTACTTC
NA	TRBV7-9	TRBD1	TRBJ2-2	CASSPRDRSTGELFF	TGTGCCAGCAGCCCACGGGACAGAAGTACCGGGGAGCTGTTTTTT
NA	TRBV5-5	TRBD1	TRBJ1-2	CASSPGQGYGYTF	TGTGCCAGCAGCCCCGGACAGGGGTATGGCTACACCTTC
NA	TRBV14	TRBD2	TRBJ2-3	CASSELAGVTDTQYF	TGTGCCAGCAGCGAACTAGCGGGAGTAACAGATACGCAGTATTTT
NA	TRBV27	NA	TRBJ2-3	CASSLSLVVSTDTQYF	TGTGCCAGCAGTTTATCGTTAGTGGTATCGACAGATACGCAGTATTTT
NA	TRBV5-4	NA	TRBJ2-6	CASSRYYSSGANVLTF	TGTGCCAGCAGCCGTTATTACAGCTCTGGGGCCAACGTCCTGACTTTC
NA	TRBV12-5	NA	TRBJ2-2	CASGSPPGELFF	TGTGCTAGTGGTTCTCCCCCCGGGGAGCTGTTTTTT
NA	TRBV25-1	TRBD1	TRBJ2-5	CASSGSGGAETQYF	TGTGCCAGCAGTGGTTCAGGGGGCGCGGAGACCCAGTACTTC
medium-sized	TRBV9	NA	TRBJ1-5	CASSEGTLSNQPQHF	TGTGCCAGCAGCGAAGGGACTTTAAGCAATCAGCCCCAGCATTTT
NA	TRBV15	NA	TRBJ2-1	CATSRDSVGGNEQFF	TGTGCCACCAGCAGAGATTCTGTGGGGGGCAATGAGCAGTTCTTC
NA	TRBV4-2	TRBD2	TRBJ2-3	CASSQGGLAGGVSTQYF	TGTGCCAGCAGCCAAGGGGGACTAGCGGGGGGAGTCTCTACGCAGTATTTT
NA	TRBV2	TRBD2	TRBJ2-1	CASSESGGNYNEQFF	TGTGCCAGCAGTGAAAGCGGGGGAAACTACAATGAGCAGTTCTTC
NA	TRBV9	TRBD2	TRBJ2-1	CASSAIGTSNEQFF	TGTGCCAGCAGCGCCATCGGGACTAGCAATGAGCAGTTCTTC
NA	TRBV10-3	NA	TRBJ2-1	CAISESDFYNEQFF	TGTGCCATCAGTGAGTCGGATTTCTACAATGAGCAGTTCTTC
NA	TRBV27	NA	TRBJ2-1	CASTSLTGLNEQFF	TGTGCCAGCACCTCTCTTACAGGGCTCAATGAGCAGTTCTTC
NA	TRBV11-2	NA	TRBJ2-7	CASSLVPIYEQYF	TGTGCCAGCAGCTTAGTGCCGATCTACGAGCAGTACTTC
NA	TRBV11-2	NA	TRBJ2-3	CASKWGWPGTDTQYF	TGTGCCAGCAAATGGGGGTGGCCGGGGACAGATACGCAGTATTTT
NA	TRBV5-4	TRBD1	TRBJ1-3	CASSQIDRGDGNTIYF	TGTGCCAGCAGCCAGATAGACAGGGGGGACGGAAACACCATATATTTT
NA	TRBV7-3	NA	TRBJ2-1	CASSSPGNEQFF	TGTGCCAGCAGCTCCCCCGGAAATGAGCAGTTCTTC
NA	TRBV19	NA	TRBJ2-3	CASSILGGASTDTQYF	TGTGCCAGTAGTATATTAGGTGGGGCTAGCACAGATACGCAGTATTTT
NA	TRBV28	TRBD2	TRBJ2-7	CASSPSRGGIYEQYF	TGTGCCAGCAGCCCTAGTCGCGGGGGAATCTACGAGCAGTACTTC
NA	TRBV30	TRBD2	TRBJ2-2	CAWSGGLTTGELFF	TGTGCCTGGAGTGGGGGACTAACCACCGGGGAGCTGTTTTTT
NA	TRBV14	TRBD2	TRBJ2-1	CASSRGLAGGPSYNEQFF	TGTGCCAGCAGCCGGGGACTAGCGGGAGGGCCGTCCTACAATGAGCAGTTCTTC
NA	TRBV7-7	TRBD1	TRBJ1-1	CASSNDRAHGTEAFF	TGTGCTAGCAGCAATGACAGGGCCCACGGCACTGAAGCTTTCTTT
NA	TRBV6-5	TRBD1	TRBJ2-2	CASGTAATGELFF	TGTGCCAGCGGGACAGCGGCGACCGGGGAGCTGTTTTTT
few	TRBV6-6	NA	TRBJ1-6	CASTSDVGPNSPLHF	TGTGCCAGCACCTCGGACGTAGGTCCAAATTCACCCCTCCACTTT
once	TRBV2	NA	TRBJ2-1	CASSRIVIGTGPNEQFF	TGTGCCAGCAGTCGGATAGTAATCGGGACGGGACCCAATGAGCAGTTCTTC
NA	TRBV27	NA	TRBJ2-2	CASSLSVGNSNTGELFF	TGTGCCAGCAGTTTAAGCGTCGGCAACTCGAACACCGGGGAGCTGTTTTTT
NA	TRBV4-3	TRBD2	TRBJ2-1	CASSLSPLAGTYNEQFF	TGCGCCAGCAGCCTTTCTCCTCTAGCGGGGACCTACAATGAGCAGTTCTTC
NA	TRBV28	TRBD1	TRBJ2-7	CASSLPDRVREQYF	TGTGCCAGCAGTTTACCTGACAGGGTAAGGGAGCAGTACTTC
NA	TRBV5-6	NA	TRBJ1-4	CASSLTSSEKLFF	TGTGCCAGCAGCTTAACCTCTAGCGAAAAACTGTTTTTT
NA	TRBV5-1	TRBD2	TRBJ2-7	CASSSFGAGGSYEQYF	TGCGCCAGCAGCTCCTTCGGGGCGGGGGGTAGCTACGAGCAGTACTTC
NA	TRBV7-4	TRBD1	TRBJ1-2	CASSLGQGGGYTF	TGTGCCAGCAGCCTCGGACAGGGTGGTGGCTACACCTTC
NA	TRBV28	NA	TRBJ2-3	CASSSSRRDTQYF	TGTGCCAGCAGTTCCTCCCGCAGGGATACGCAGTATTTT
NA	TRBV4-2	TRBD2	TRBJ2-7	CASSHSISGLSSYEQYF	TGTGCCAGCAGCCATTCTATTAGCGGGCTAAGCTCCTACGAGCAGTACTTC
NA	TRBV5-1	TRBD2	TRBJ2-5	CASRQKGGETQYF	TGCGCCAGCCGTCAAAAGGGAGGGGAGACCCAGTACTTC
NA	TRBV18	TRBD1	TRBJ2-3	CASSPTGGKDTQYF	TGTGCCAGCTCACCGACAGGGGGCAAGGATACGCAGTATTTT
NA	TRBV4-1	TRBD1	TRBJ1-4	CASSRRQGANEKLFF	TGCGCCAGCAGCCGAAGACAGGGGGCTAACGAAAAACTGTTTTTT
NA	TRBV9	NA	TRBJ2-1	CASSAFDFRNEQFF	TGTGCCAGCAGCGCATTCGACTTCAGGAATGAGCAGTTCTTC
NA	TRBV9	TRBD2	TRBJ2-3	CASSATTLAGGTDTQYF	TGTGCCAGCAGCGCCACCACCCTAGCGGGAGGGACAGATACGCAGTATTTT
NA	TRBV28	TRBD1	TRBJ2-7	CASSRTGGYEQYF	TGTGCCAGCAGTCGGACAGGGGGGTACGAGCAGTACTTC
NA	TRBV9	NA	TRBJ2-6	CASRSGYKQSRANVLTF	TGTGCCAGCAGATCCGGGTACAAACAAAGTCGGGCCAACGTCCTGACTTTC
few	TRBV6-5	NA	TRBJ1-2	CASSYGLGGYTF	TGTGCCAGCAGTTATGGGCTGGGAGGCTACACCTTC
NA	TRBV5-4	NA	TRBJ2-5	CASSSEFKGETQYF	TGTGCCAGCAGCTCCGAATTCAAGGGGGAGACCCAGTACTTC
NA	TRBV14	NA	TRBJ2-7	CASSQGHVYEQYF	TGTGCCAGCAGCCAAGGACACGTTTACGAGCAGTACTTC
few	TRBV21-1	NA	TRBJ2-5	CASSADPARTSGHQETQYF	TGTGCCAGCAGCGCCGACCCCGCCCGGACTAGCGGCCACCAAGAGACCCAGTACTTC
few	TRBV6-1	NA	TRBJ1-1	CASSAGLTEAFF	TGTGCCAGCAGTGCGGGGTTGACTGAAGCTTTCTTT
NA	TRBV7-2	NA	TRBJ2-5	CASSERASGTGAQYF	TGTGCCAGCAGCGAAAGGGCTAGTGGGACCGGGGCCCAGTACTTC
NA	TRBV28	NA	TRBJ2-2	CASSPDRTGTGELFF	TGTGCCAGCAGTCCCGATCGAACAGGCACCGGGGAGCTGTTTTTT
NA	TRBV9	TRBD1	TRBJ1-2	CASSVGTGGDYGYTF	TGTGCCAGCAGCGTAGGTACAGGGGGCGACTATGGCTACACCTTC
NA	TRBV6-5	NA	TRBJ2-1	CASSYSWGPTADEQFF	TGTGCCAGCAGTTACTCGTGGGGTCCAACGGCCGATGAGCAGTTCTTC
few	TRBV6-1	TRBD1	TRBJ2-5	CASSQGALETQYF	TGTGCCAGCAGTCAGGGGGCTTTAGAGACCCAGTACTTC
NA	TRBV7-2	NA	TRBJ2-5	CASSLGNGGWETQYF	TGTGCCAGCAGCTTAGGAAACGGGGGATGGGAGACCCAGTACTTC
NA	TRBV11-1	NA	TRBJ2-2	CASSPLAGGELFF	TGTGCCAGCAGCCCATTAGCCGGCGGGGAGCTGTTTTTT
NA	TRBV6-6	NA	TRBJ1-5	CASSYSWGPQHF	TGTGCCAGCAGTTACTCGTGGGGGCCCCAGCATTTT